Following are 26 T cell receptor beta chains from one sample sequenced in a study of human T cells and chemical hapten exposure. Each CDR3 protein is one row after TCRdb ran MiXCR on the RACE reads. Of approximately 79,000 distinct CDR3 sequences listed, around a tenth are singletons. Stated time point: patch test 1, 2 weeks after DPC sensitization. Treatment meaning: therapeutic diphenylcyclopropenone sensitization with weekly scalp DPC. The sample consisted of whole blood, taken in connection with sensitization to the hapten diphenylcyclopropenone (DPC). Receptor source: a woman in her 50s with alopecia areata. Some clones in this sample may be carry-over from other donors' samples.

The chain carries TRBV12-3 or TRBV12-4 and TRBJ2-1; D tentatively fits TRBD1 or TRBD2 (5 bases each). V gave up 3 bases and J gave up 6 bases, with 12 bases separating them. CDR3 size: 14 residues. In DNA, the CDR3 is TGTGCCAGCAGTTTTGGGACCCCGGCCAATGAGCAGTTCTTC. It translates to CASSFGTPANEQFF.

Only a few counts were recorded for this clonotype. The chain joins TRBV9 to TRBJ2-7, with 9 bases identical to TRBD2. The trim removed 0 bases at V and 3 bases at J, leaving 16 bases unmatched. Germline values: CDR1 SGDLS, CDR2 YYNGEE. The CDR3 spans 19 residues. The CDR3 nucleotides are TGTGCCAGCAGCGTAGTTGCGGGTCGGATTAGCGGGAGATACTACGAGCAGTACTTC. This gives the protein CASSVVAGRISGRYYEQYF.

There are a few counts of this clonotype. The chain recombines TRBV20-1 with TRBJ2-5, with D unclear. Trimming removed 3 bases at V and 5 bases at J, with 7 bases between. In germline, CDR1 is DFQATT, CDR2 SNEGSKA (reference sequence). This CDR3 contains 11 residues. In nucleotides, the CDR3 is TGCAGTGCTAGCCCAGTGGAGACCCAGTACTTC. Translation: CSASPVETQYF.

V gene TRBV12-3 or TRBV12-4 combines with J gene TRBJ2-6; D is undetermined. The CDR3 consists of 13 residues. The V end was cut by 4 bases, the J end by 5 bases, with 6 bases between. The CDR3 nucleotides are TGTGCCAGCAGTTCCTACAGGGCCAACGTCCTGACTTTC. Protein sequence: CASSSYRANVLTF.

This clonotype was seen only a few times. V usage is TRBV28 and J usage is TRBJ2-5; D ambiguous. The CDR3 runs 13 residues. V lost 5 bases and J lost 1, with 8 bases in between. Germline CDR1 and CDR2: MDHEN and SYDVKM. This CDR3 reads CASSVQFQETQYF. In DNA, the CDR3 is TGTGCCAGCAGTGTTCAGTTCCAAGAGACCCAGTACTTC. The whole variable domain, remainder taken from reference TRBV28 and TRBJ2-5, is DVKVTQSSRYLVKRTGEKVFLECVQDMDHENMFWYRQDPGLGLRLIYFSYDVKMKEKGDIPEGYSVSREKKERFSLILESASTNQTSMYLCASSVQFQETQYFGPGTRLLVL.

V and J are TRBV29-1 and TRBJ1-1; D is ambiguous. The CDR3 contains 13 residues. V lost 0 bases and J lost 1, with 6 bases in between. Germline lookup yields CDR1 SQVTM and CDR2 ANQGSEA. The CDR3 is CSVEDPTNTEAFF. CDR3 bases: TGCAGCGTTGAAGACCCGACGAACACTGAAGCTTTCTTT.

This clonotype appeared many times. CDR3 nucleotide sequence: TGTGCCAGCTCCCGCAGGGAACTAGCGGGAGGGCTTCCCAATGAGCAGTTCTTC. This codes for CASSRRELAGGLPNEQFF. The genes are TRBV9 and TRBJ2-1; TRBD2 matches 13 bases. CDR3 size: 18 residues. The ends lost 7 bases at V and 6 bases at J; junction bases unmatched: 16. Looked up from germline, CDR1 is SGDLS and CDR2 is YYNGEE.

This clonotype was seen ten or more times. The chain employs TRBV5-1 and TRBJ2-3; 15 bases are shared with TRBD2. V dropped 1 base and J dropped 7; count of bases not matched to a gene: 10. CDR3 length: 18 residues. Germline V gene lookup returns CDR1 SGHRS and CDR2 YFSETQ. The CDR3 is CASSLRPGLAGGPHTQYF. The CDR3 DNA reads TGCGCCAGCAGCTTGAGGCCCGGACTAGCGGGAGGGCCACATACGCAGTATTTT.

Concerning this clonotype itself: A much larger clone sits a single nucleotide away, making a read error possible. V usage is TRBV7-9 and J usage is TRBJ1-5; D remains ambiguous. The CDR3 contains 17 residues. Trimming took off 2 bases at V and 0 bases at J, with 14 bases between the two ends. Germline values: CDR1 SEHNR, CDR2 FQNEAQ (reference sequence). The CDR3 DNA sequence: TGTGCCAGCAGCTTATTGTGCAGTCTTTATAGCAATCAGCCCCAGCATTTT. Translating gives CASSLLCSLYSNQPQHF.

Many counts were recorded for this clonotype. The chain is built from TRBV6-1 and TRBJ2-1, with TRBD1 matching 11 bases. The CDR3 has 15 amino acids. Germline lookup yields CDR1 MNHNS and CDR2 SASEGT. With V trimmed by 4 bases and J by 6 bases, 5 bases remained unmatched. DNA of the CDR3: TGTGCCAGCAGTGCCCCCGGGACAGGGGGCAATGAGCAGTTCTTC. Encoded protein: CASSAPGTGGNEQFF.

The rearrangement uses TRBV24-1 and TRBJ2-4, with 11 nucleotides matching TRBD1. Germline CDR1 is KGHDR and CDR2 is SFDVKD. CDR3 length: 15 amino acids. V gave up 9 bases and J gave up 1 base; unmatched junction bases: 4. CDR3 region: CATPGDRGAKNIQYF. CDR3 in DNA: TGTGCCACCCCTGGGGACAGGGGGGCCAAAAACATTCAGTACTTC.

This CDR3 is CASSPPSGRGQTSDGYTF. In nucleotides, the CDR3 is TGTGCCAGCTCACCACCGAGCGGCAGGGGTCAAACCTCTGACGGCTACACCTTC. This chain connects TRBV18 to TRBJ1-2; a weak D match, TRBD1 (6 bases). The V gene lost 0 bases and the J gene lost 8 bases, with 25 bases spanning the gap. This CDR3 is 18 amino acids long. The germline CDR1 and CDR2 sequences are KGHSH and LQKENI.

The chain has TRBV18 and TRBJ2-5; 7 bases align to TRBD1. V shed 3 bases and J 5 bases; nucleotides not matched to a gene: 3. The CDR3 spans 13 residues. Germline V lookup: CDR1 KGHSH, CDR2 LQKENI. CDR3 sequence reads: CASSPDRDETQYF. The CDR3 bases are TGTGCCAGCTCACCCGACAGGGATGAGACCCAGTACTTC.

CDR3 amino acids: CASSPVEREEGTDTQYF. As DNA, the CDR3 is TGTGCCAGCAGCCCCGTGGAGCGGGAGGAAGGCACAGATACGCAGTATTTT. The rearrangement joins TRBV12-3 or TRBV12-4 to TRBJ2-3; TRBD2 aligns across 9 bases. The CDR3 has 17 residues. J was trimmed by 1 base and V by 6 bases; bases with no gene match: 11.

The V call is TRBV12-3 or TRBV12-4, the J call TRBJ2-7, with D tentatively TRBD2 (6 bases). Between the trimmed V and J ends, which lost 2 bases and 2 bases, there was a span of 13 bases. CDR3 length: 15 residues. CDR3 sequence reads: CASSLPGTPAYEQYF. In nucleotides, the CDR3 is TGTGCCAGCAGTTTACCCGGGACTCCGGCCTACGAGCAGTACTTC.

This rearrangement joins TRBV9 to TRBJ2-2; unclear D gene. The V gene lost 6 bases and the J gene lost 4 bases, with 13 bases spanning the gap. CDR1 is SGDLS, CDR2 YYNGEE, per germline. This CDR3 has 14 residues. The CDR3 DNA follows: TGTGCCAGCACCAAAGACCGAACCACCGGGGAGCTGTTTTTT. The encoded protein is CASTKDRTTGELFF.

V is TRBV11-2 and J is TRBJ1-1, with D perhaps matching TRBD1 (6 bases). The CDR3 length is 13 residues. V gave up 6 bases and J gave up 1 base, with 9 bases separating them. The germline V gene encodes CDR1 SGHAT and CDR2 FQNNGV. CDR3 sequence (DNA): TGTGCCAGCAGGGGACAAACGAACACTGAAGCTTTCTTT. Residues: CASRGQTNTEAFF.

This clonotype has more than one count but fewer than ten. The chain joins TRBV4-2 to TRBJ2-3, with 7 nucleotides matching TRBD2. Germline trimming cut 1 base from V and 2 bases from J; bases unmatched to any gene: 0. The length of the CDR3 is 14 residues. CDR1 and CDR2 from the germline V gene are LGHNA and YNFKEQ. CDR3 in amino acids: CASSQGDYTDTQYF. DNA for the CDR3: TGTGCCAGCAGCCAAGGGGACTACACAGATACGCAGTATTTT.

A few counts support this clonotype. The chain has TRBV6-2 or TRBV6-3 and TRBJ2-3, with D tentatively TRBD2 (5 bases). Germline CDR1 is MNHEY and CDR2 is SVGEGT. The V end was cut by 4 bases, the J end by 0 bases, with 8 bases between. CDR3 length equals 14 residues. The CDR3 nucleotides are TGTGCCAGCAGTTTGACGGGGAGCACAGATACGCAGTATTTT. Its translation: CASSLTGSTDTQYF.

This rearrangement joins TRBV20-1 to TRBJ2-1; 11 bases align to TRBD2. This CDR3 has 13 amino acids. The germline V gene encodes CDR1 DFQATT and CDR2 SNEGSKA (reference sequence). The ends lost 6 bases at V and 14 bases at J; junction bases unmatched: 12. The CDR3, as DNA: TGCAGTGCGATTCCTAGCGGGAGGTCACGAGAGTTCTTC. Its translation: CSAIPSGRSREFF.

The chain employs TRBV12-3 or TRBV12-4 and TRBJ2-1; 10 positions match TRBD2. The CDR3 runs to 15 residues. J gave up 7 bases and V 7 bases, and 10 bases lay outside the gene matches. The CDR3 is CASTLGASGSNEQFF. CDR3 DNA: TGTGCCAGCACCCTGGGGGCTAGCGGGAGTAATGAGCAGTTCTTC.

The table lists this clonotype with a few counts. The chain carries TRBV7-3 and TRBJ2-3, with 7 bases matching TRBD2. The CDR3 covers 14 residues. Germline CDR1 SGHTA, CDR2 FQGTGA. Losses at the gene ends were 6 bases for V and 6 bases for J; bases not matched to a gene: 9. The CDR3 loop is CASSRRGMADTQYF. The CDR3 region has the DNA TGTGCCAGCAGTCGGCGGGGGATGGCGGATACGCAGTATTTT.

This clonotype was counted ten times or more. The chain uses TRBV25-1 and TRBJ1-1; D unresolved. The V end lost 2 bases, the J end lost 6 bases, and 13 bases lay between the germline ends. Per germline, CDR1 MGHDK and CDR2 SYGVNS. The CDR3 loop spans 14 amino acids. CDR3 in amino acids: CASSEQAAGAEAFF. In DNA, the CDR3 is TGTGCCAGCAGTGAACAGGCCGCCGGCGCTGAAGCTTTCTTT.

In its sample, this clonotype was seen a few times. The chain carries TRBV7-2 and TRBJ2-2; D may be TRBD1 (5 bases). The V gene lost 1 base and the J gene lost 4 bases, with 10 bases spanning the gap. The CDR3 is 15 residues long. CDR1 SGHTA and CDR2 FQGNSA come from the germline V gene. This CDR3 reads CASSLVGVFTGELFF. The CDR3 DNA reads as TGTGCCAGCAGCTTAGTAGGGGTTTTCACCGGGGAGCTGTTTTTT.

V is TRBV28 and J is TRBJ2-1; D perhaps matches TRBD2 (6 bases). Trimming took 6 bases from V and 0 from J, leaving 15 bases between them. The germline V gene encodes CDR1 MDHEN and CDR2 SYDVKM. There are 16 residues in the CDR3. The CDR3 DNA reads TGTGCCAGCAGACGGGGGTTTTGGAGCTCCTACAATGAGCAGTTCTTC. This translates into CASRRGFWSSYNEQFF. The full variable domain, in which reference TRBV28 and TRBJ2-1 provide the parts outside the CDR3, is DVKVTQSSRYLVKRTGEKVFLECVQDMDHENMFWYRQDPGLGLRLIYFSYDVKMKEKGDIPEGYSVSREKKERFSLILESASTNQTSMYLCASRRGFWSSYNEQFFGPGTRLTVL.

The chain carries TRBV7-3 and TRBJ2-7; TRBD2 might be the D (6 bases). CDR3 length: 13 residues. Trimming stripped 5 bases from V and 1 base from J, with 9 bases between. Germline V gene data show CDR1 as SGHTA and CDR2 as FQGTGA. The CDR3 DNA sequence: TGTGCCAGCAGCGCGGGACTTTCCTACGAGCAGTACTTC. Encoded protein: CASSAGLSYEQYF.